This TCR beta chain was identified during a study of cytomegalovirus exposure and HLA in healthy donors. Study as a whole: The 90 to 150 validation repertoires were produced on the same platform as the 550 to 700 repertoires of the first cohort. This was reported in a later analysis.

The donors were part of the 120-subject validation cohort, which stood apart from the roughly 670-subject first cohort. V lost 6 bases and J lost 6; bases outside the gene matches: 0. This CDR3 contains 11 residues. Germline V CDR1 and CDR2: SNHLY, FYNNEI. Concerning this clone itself: The target antigen is unknown.

Study outcomes and limitations: Cytomegalovirus status, reportedly, was diagnosed with high specificity and sensitivity by the classifier. The CMV antigen specificity of a few CMV-associated chains was confirmed through in vitro analysis.

Using immunoSEQ multiplex PCR, the repertoire was profiled, and TCRdb retains in-frame clones only, with some absent. The data contain 190,000 or so clones, roughly four fifths of them singletons. The sample taken for sequencing was PBMCs. This rearrangement joins TRBV2 to TRBJ1-2; 8 bases agree with TRBD1. The receptor was derived from a young woman in good health and CMV-seropositive. CDR3 sequence (DNA): TGTGCCAGCAGGACAGGGGATGGCTACACCTTC. Translation gives CASRTGDGYTF.